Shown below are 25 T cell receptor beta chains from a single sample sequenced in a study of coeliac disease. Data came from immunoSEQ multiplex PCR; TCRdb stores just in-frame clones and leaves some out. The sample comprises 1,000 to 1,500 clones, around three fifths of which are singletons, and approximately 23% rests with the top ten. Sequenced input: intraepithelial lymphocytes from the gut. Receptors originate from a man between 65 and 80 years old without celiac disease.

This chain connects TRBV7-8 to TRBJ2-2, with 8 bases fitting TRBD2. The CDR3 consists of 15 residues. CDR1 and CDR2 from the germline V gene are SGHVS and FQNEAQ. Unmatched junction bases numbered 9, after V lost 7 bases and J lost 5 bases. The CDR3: CASMVGGGPTGELFF. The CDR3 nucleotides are TGTGCCAGCATGGTAGGCGGGGGGCCAACCGGGGAGCTGTTTTTT. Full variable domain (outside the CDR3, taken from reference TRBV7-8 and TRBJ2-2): GAGVSQSPRYKVAKRGQDVALRCDPISGHVSLFWYQQALGQGPEFLTYFQNEAQLDKSGLPSDRFFAERPEGSVSTLKIQRTQQEDSAVYLCASMVGGGPTGELFFGEGSRLTVL.

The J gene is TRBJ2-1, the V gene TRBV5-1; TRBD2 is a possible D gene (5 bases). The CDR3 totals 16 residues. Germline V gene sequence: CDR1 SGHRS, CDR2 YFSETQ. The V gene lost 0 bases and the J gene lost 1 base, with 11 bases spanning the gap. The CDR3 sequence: CASSLVGVWSYNEQFF. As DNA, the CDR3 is TGCGCCAGCAGCTTGGTCGGGGTTTGGTCCTACAATGAGCAGTTCTTC. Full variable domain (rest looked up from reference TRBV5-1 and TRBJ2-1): KAGVTQTPRYLIKTRGQQVTLSCSPISGHRSVSWYQQTPGQGLQFLFEYFSETQRNKGNFPGRFSGRQFSNSRSEMNVSTLELGDSALYLCASSLVGVWSYNEQFFGPGTRLTVL.

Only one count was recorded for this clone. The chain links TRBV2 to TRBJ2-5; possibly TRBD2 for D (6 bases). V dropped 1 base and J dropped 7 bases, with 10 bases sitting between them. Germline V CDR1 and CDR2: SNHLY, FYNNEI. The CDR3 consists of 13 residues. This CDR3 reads CASSEGQGGTQYF. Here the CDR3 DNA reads TGTGCCAGCAGTGAAGGCCAGGGAGGGACCCAGTACTTC.

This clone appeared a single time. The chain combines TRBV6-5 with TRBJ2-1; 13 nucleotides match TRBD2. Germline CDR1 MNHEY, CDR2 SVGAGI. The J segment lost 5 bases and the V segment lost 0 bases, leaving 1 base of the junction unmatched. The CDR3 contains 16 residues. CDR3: CASSYSTSGGNNEQFF. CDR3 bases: TGTGCCAGCAGTTACTCGACTAGCGGGGGGAACAATGAGCAGTTCTTC.

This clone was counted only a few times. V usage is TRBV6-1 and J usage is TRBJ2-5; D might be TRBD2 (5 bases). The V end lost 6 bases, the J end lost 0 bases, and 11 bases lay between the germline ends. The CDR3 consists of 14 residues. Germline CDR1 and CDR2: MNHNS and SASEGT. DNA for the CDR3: TGTGCCAGCAGACCCGGACTTGACCAAGAGACCCAGTACTTC. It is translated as CASRPGLDQETQYF.

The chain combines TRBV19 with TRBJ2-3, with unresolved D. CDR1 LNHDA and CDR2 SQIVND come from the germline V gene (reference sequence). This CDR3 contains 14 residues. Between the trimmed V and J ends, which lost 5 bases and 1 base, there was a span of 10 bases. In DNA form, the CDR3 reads TGTGCCAGTAGTGTTCAGGTCCGCACAGATACGCAGTATTTT. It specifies CASSVQVRTDTQYF.

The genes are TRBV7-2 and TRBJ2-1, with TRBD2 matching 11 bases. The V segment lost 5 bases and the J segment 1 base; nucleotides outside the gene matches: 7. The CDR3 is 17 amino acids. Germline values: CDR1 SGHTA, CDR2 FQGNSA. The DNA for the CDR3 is TGTGCCAGCAGCCCCTTCGGACTAGCGGGTTCCTACAATGAGCAGTTCTTC. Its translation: CASSPFGLAGSYNEQFF.

The CDR3 sequence: CASSSLNRERSGNTIYF. CDR3 coding DNA: TGTGCCAGTAGTAGTCTGAACCGGGAACGATCTGGAAACACCATATATTTT. The chain joins TRBV19 to TRBJ1-3; D unclear. The V and J ends lost 4 bases and 1 base respectively, with 17 bases between them. The length of the CDR3 is 17 residues. Germline lookup yields CDR1 LNHDA and CDR2 SQIVND (reference sequence).

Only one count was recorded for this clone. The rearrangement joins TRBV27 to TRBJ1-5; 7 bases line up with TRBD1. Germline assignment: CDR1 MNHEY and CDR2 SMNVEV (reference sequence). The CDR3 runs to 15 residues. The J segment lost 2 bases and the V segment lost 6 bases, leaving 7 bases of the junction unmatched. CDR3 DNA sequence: TGTGCCAGCAGCGTCAACAGGGGTGGCAATCAGCCCCAGCATTTT. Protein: CASSVNRGGNQPQHF.

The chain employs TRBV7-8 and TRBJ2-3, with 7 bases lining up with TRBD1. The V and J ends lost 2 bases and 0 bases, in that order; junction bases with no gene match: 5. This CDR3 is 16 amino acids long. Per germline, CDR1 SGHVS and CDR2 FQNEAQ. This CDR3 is CASSLRTGQSTDTQYF. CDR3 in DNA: TGTGCCAGCAGCTTAAGAACGGGACAGAGCACAGATACGCAGTATTTT.

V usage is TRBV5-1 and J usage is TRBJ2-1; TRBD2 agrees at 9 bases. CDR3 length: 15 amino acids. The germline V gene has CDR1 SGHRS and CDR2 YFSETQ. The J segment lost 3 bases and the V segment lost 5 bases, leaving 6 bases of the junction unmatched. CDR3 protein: CASRRGAGGYNEQFF. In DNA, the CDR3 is TGCGCCAGCAGGAGGGGAGCGGGGGGCTACAATGAGCAGTTCTTC.

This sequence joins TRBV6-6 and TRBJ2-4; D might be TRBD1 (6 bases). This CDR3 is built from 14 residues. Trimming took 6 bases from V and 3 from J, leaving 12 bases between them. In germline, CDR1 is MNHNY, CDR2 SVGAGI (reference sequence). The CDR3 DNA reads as TGTGCCAGCAGCGATGGGGGCTTCAAAAACATTCAGTACTTC. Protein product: CASSDGGFKNIQYF.

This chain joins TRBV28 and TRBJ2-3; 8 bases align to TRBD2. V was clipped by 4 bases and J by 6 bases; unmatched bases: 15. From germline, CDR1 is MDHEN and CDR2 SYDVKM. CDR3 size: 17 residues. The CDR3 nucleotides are TGTGCCAGCAGTTCCCCTAGTCAGGGCGGGGGGCGTGATACGCAGTATTTT. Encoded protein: CASSSPSQGGGRDTQYF.

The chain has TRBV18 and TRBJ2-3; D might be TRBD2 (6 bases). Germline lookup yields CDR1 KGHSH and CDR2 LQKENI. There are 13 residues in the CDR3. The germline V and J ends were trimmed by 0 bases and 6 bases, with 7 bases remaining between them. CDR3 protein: CASSPPGTDTQYF. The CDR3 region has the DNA TGTGCCAGCTCACCACCGGGGACTGATACGCAGTATTTT.

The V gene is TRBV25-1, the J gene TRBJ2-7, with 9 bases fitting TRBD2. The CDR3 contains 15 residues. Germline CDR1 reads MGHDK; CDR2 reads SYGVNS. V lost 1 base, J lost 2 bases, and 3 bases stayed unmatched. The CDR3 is CASSELAGAAYEQYF. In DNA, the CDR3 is TGTGCCAGCAGTGAATTAGCGGGGGCGGCCTACGAGCAGTACTTC.

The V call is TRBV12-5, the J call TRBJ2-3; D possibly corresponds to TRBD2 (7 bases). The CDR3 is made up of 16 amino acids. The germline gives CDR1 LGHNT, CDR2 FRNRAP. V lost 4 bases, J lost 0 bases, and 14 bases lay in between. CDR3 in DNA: TGTGCTAGTGGTTCCATAGGGGGGGGGAGCACAGATACGCAGTATTTT. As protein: CASGSIGGGSTDTQYF.

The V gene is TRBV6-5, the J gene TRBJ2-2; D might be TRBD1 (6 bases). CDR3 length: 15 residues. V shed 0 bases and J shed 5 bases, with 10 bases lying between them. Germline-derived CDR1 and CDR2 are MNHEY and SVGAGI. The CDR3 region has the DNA TGTGCCAGCAGTTACTCGAATCAGGGGACCGGGGAGCTGTTTTTT. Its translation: CASSYSNQGTGELFF.

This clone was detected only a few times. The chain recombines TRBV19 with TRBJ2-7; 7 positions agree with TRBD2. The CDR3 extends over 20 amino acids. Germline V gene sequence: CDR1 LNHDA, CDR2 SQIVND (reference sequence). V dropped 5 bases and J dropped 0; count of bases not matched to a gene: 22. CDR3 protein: CASSAPPLADIISSSYEQYF. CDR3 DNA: TGTGCCAGTAGTGCCCCCCCCCTAGCGGATATTATCTCGAGCTCCTACGAGCAGTACTTC.

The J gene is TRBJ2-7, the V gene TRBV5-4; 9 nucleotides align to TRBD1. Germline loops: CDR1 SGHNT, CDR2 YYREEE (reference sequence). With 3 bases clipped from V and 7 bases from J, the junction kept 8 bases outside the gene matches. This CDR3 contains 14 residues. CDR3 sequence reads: CASSWPGQGSEQYF. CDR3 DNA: TGTGCCAGCAGCTGGCCGGGACAGGGATCTGAGCAGTACTTC.

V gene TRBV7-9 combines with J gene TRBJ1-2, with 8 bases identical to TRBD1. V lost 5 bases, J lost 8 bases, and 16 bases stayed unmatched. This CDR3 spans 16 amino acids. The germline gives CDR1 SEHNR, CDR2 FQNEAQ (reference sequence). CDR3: CASSDSGTGPVGGYTF. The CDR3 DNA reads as TGTGCCAGCAGCGACTCCGGGACAGGACCTGTGGGGGGCTACACCTTC.

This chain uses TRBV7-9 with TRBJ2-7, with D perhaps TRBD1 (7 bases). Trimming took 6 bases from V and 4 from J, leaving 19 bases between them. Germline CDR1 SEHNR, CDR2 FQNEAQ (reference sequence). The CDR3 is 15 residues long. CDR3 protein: CASSQGTAGPYEQYF. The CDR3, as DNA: TGTGCCAGCAGTCAGGGGACAGCGGGCCCTTACGAGCAGTACTTC.

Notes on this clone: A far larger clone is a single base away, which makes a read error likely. The CDR3 DNA sequence: TGCGCCAGCAGCATAGGACAGAACTATCGCTACACCTTC. Its translation is CASSIGQNYRYTF. The chain carries TRBV5-1 and TRBJ1-2; D is perhaps TRBD1 (6 bases). The CDR3 is 13 residues long. Germline CDR1 reads SGHRS; CDR2 reads YFSETQ.

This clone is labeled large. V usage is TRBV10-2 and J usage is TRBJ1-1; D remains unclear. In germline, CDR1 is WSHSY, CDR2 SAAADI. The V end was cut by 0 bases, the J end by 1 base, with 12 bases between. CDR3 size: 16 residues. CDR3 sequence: CASSESGRPTNTEAFF. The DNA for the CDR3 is TGCGCCAGCAGTGAGTCGGGCAGACCGACGAACACTGAAGCTTTCTTT.

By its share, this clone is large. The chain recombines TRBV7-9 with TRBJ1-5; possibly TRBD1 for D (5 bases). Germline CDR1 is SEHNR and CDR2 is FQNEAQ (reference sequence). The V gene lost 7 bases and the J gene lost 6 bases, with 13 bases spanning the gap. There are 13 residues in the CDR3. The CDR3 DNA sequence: TGTGCCAGCACCAGGAGGGGCGGTCAGCCCCAGCATTTT. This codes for CASTRRGGQPQHF. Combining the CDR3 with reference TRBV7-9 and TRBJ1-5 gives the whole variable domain DTGVSQNPRHKITKRGQNVTFRCDPISEHNRLYWYRQTLGQGPEFLTYFQNEAQLEKSRLLSDRFSAERPKGSFSTLEIQRTEQGDSAMYLCASTRRGGQPQHFGDGTRLSIL.

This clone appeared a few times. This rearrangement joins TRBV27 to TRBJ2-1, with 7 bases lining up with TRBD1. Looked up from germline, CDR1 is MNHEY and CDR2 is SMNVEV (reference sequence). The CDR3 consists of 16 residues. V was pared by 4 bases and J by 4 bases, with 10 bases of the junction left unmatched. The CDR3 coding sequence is TGTGCCAGCAGTTCGACCTCACAGGGGATATACAATGAGCAGTTCTTC. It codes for CASSSTSQGIYNEQFF.